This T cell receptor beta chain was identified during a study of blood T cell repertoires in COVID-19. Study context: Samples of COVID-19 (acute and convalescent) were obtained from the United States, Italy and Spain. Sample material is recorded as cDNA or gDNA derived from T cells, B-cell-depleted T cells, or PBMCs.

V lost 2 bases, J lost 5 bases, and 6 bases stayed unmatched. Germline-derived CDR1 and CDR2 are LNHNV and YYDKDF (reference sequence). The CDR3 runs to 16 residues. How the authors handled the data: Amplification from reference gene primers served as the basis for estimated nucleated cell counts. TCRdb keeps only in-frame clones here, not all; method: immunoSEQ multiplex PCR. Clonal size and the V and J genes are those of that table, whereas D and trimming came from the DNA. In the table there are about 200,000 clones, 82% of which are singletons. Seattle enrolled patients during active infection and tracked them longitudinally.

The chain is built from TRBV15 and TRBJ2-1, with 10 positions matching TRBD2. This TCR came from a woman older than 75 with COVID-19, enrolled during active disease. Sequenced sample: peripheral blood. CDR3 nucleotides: TGTGCCACCAGCAGACTAGCGGGAGTCGGTGACAATGAGCAGTTCTTC. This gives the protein CATSRLAGVGDNEQFF. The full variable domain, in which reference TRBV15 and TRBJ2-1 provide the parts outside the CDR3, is DAMVIQNPRYQVTQFGKPVTLSCSQTLNHNVMYWYQQKSSQAPKLLFHYYDKDFNNEADTPDNFQSRRPNTSFCFLDIRSPGLGDTAMYLCATSRLAGVGDNEQFFGPGTRLTVL.